Sequencing of this T cell receptor (beta chain) was carried out in a study of control samples from healthy donors and cancer patients. Data came from immunoSEQ multiplex PCR; TCRdb stores just in-frame clones and leaves some out. The repertoire holds about 120,000 clones, with around nine tenths as singletons. The CDR3 is made up of 14 amino acids. The clonotype comes from a man younger than 45 in good health. The V call is TRBV21-1, the J call TRBJ2-7; TRBD2 was called by the table and not checked on the DNA. TRBV21-1 is noted as a pseudogene. The sample comprised blood. The CDR3 is CASSTQRGTYEQYV. CDR3 bases: TGTGCCAGCAGCACACAGCGGGGGACCTACGAGCAGTACGTC.